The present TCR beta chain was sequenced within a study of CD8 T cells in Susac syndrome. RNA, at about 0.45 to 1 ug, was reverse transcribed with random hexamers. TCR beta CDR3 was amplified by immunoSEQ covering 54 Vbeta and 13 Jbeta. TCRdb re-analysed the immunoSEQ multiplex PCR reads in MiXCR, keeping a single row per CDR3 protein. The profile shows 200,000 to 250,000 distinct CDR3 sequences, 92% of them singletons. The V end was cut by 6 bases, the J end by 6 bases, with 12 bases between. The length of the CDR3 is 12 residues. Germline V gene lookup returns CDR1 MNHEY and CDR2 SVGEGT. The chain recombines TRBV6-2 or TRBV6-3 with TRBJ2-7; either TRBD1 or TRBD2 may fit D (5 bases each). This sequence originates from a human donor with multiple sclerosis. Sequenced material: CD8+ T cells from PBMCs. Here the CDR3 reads CASRAPGPEQYF. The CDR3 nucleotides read TGTGCCAGCAGAGCCCCGGGACCCGAGCAGTACTTC.